Presented here are 18 T cell receptor beta chains from one specimen sequenced in a study of shared clonotypes between healthy human individuals. Using immunoSEQ multiplex PCR, the repertoire was profiled, and TCRdb retains in-frame clones only, with some absent. The repertoire consists of roughly 2.2 million clones, with approximately 93% occurring once and the leading ten covering 0.35% to 0.45%. Sequencing input: naive CD4+ T cells from PBMCs. The subset is: CD45RA+ positively selected. The receptors here all came from a young man in good health. Some clones in this sample may be carry-over from other donors' samples.

This sequence joins TRBV5-1 and TRBJ2-5, with TRBD1 identical over 8 bases. Germline CDR1 and CDR2: SGHRS and YFSETQ. The CDR3 is 15 residues long. V gave up 6 bases and J gave up 2 bases; unmatched junction bases: 9. CDR3 bases: TGCGCCAGCACCCTTCTGGGGACAGGTCAAGAGACCCAGTACTTC. Protein: CASTLLGTGQETQYF. Together with reference TRBV5-1 and TRBJ2-5, the CDR3 gives the full variable domain: KAGVTQTPRYLIKTRGQQVTLSCSPISGHRSVSWYQQTPGQGLQFLFEYFSETQRNKGNFPGRFSGRQFSNSRSEMNVSTLELGDSALYLCASTLLGTGQETQYFGPGTRLLVL.

This sequence joins TRBV18 and TRBJ1-1; 7 positions match TRBD1. The CDR3 extends over 15 amino acids. Germline CDR1 reads KGHSH; CDR2 reads LQKENI. Trimming cost V 4 bases and J 3 bases; bases outside gene matches: 8. The CDR3 DNA reads TGTGCCAGCTCACTAGCAGGGGGTGGGGACACTGAAGCTTTCTTT. Protein sequence: CASSLAGGGDTEAFF.

This chain connects TRBV7-9 to TRBJ2-2; 12 nucleotides agree with TRBD2. Germline V CDR1 and CDR2: SEHNR, FQNEAQ (reference sequence). The V gene end was trimmed by 5 bases and the J gene end by 6 bases; junction bases not matched to a gene: 13. The CDR3 consists of 18 residues. The CDR3 DNA reads as TGTGCCAGCAGCAGATGGACTAGCGGGACTTCAGCACCCGGGGAGCTGTTTTTT. This sequence encodes CASSRWTSGTSAPGELFF. Variable domain in full (rest from reference TRBV7-9 and TRBJ2-2): DTGVSQNPRHKITKRGQNVTFRCDPISEHNRLYWYRQTLGQGPEFLTYFQNEAQLEKSRLLSDRFSAERPKGSFSTLEIQRTEQGDSAMYLCASSRWTSGTSAPGELFFGEGSRLTVL.

A single count supports this clone. This chain uses TRBV5-5 with TRBJ2-7; perhaps TRBD1 as D (6 bases). Per the germline V gene, CDR1 is SGHKS and CDR2 is YYEKEE (reference sequence). V lost 7 bases and J lost 0, with 14 bases in between. CDR3 length: 14 amino acids. CDR3 DNA: TGTGCCAGCTCCCCAAACAGGGCCTCCTACGAGCAGTACTTC. This codes for CASSPNRASYEQYF.

This clone was seen only once. V usage is TRBV21-1 and J usage is TRBJ2-5; the D segment call TRBD2 is taken from the table without a DNA check. TRBV21-1 is designated a pseudogene. The CDR3 spans 19 residues. The CDR3 spells CASSKRTLRGRAVDETQYF. The CDR3 bases are TGTGCCAGCAGCAAACGGACCCTACGCGGGAGGGCCGTTGACGAGACCCAGTACTTC.

This clone came up a few times. The CDR3 DNA reads TGTGCCTGGAGTATTCCGGCCCCTAGCAATCAGCCCCAGCATTTT. Protein: CAWSIPAPSNQPQHF. This chain joins TRBV30 and TRBJ1-5; no clear D gene. The CDR3 sequence is 15 residues long. Germline V gene lookup returns CDR1 GTSNPN and CDR2 SVGIG (reference sequence). Trimming removed 2 bases at V and 0 bases at J, with 11 bases between.

Points on this clone: The same CDR3 arises from other DNA sequences in this sample as well. This chain uses TRBV27 with TRBJ2-3; tentatively, D is TRBD2 (5 bases). Germline loops: CDR1 MNHEY, CDR2 SMNVEV (reference sequence). V lost 1 base and J 4 bases, leaving 6 bases between the germline ends. CDR3 length: 13 residues. CDR3 region: CASSLWGADTQYF. CDR3 nucleotides: TGTGCCAGCAGTTTATGGGGAGCAGATACGCAGTATTTT.

A word on this clone: The sample holds other DNA sequences that translate to the same CDR3. DNA for the CDR3: TGTGCCAGCAGCTTAACCAGGGACACCGGGGAGCTGTTTTTT. Translated, it gives CASSLTRDTGELFF. The chain has TRBV7-3 and TRBJ2-2; weak D call: TRBD1 (5 bases). V was trimmed by 0 bases and J by 3 bases, leaving 5 bases between them. This CDR3 is 14 amino acids long. Germline V gene data show CDR1 as SGHTA and CDR2 as FQGTGA.

V and J are TRBV28 and TRBJ1-3; a weak D match, TRBD1 (5 bases). This CDR3 is 15 amino acids long. With 3 bases removed from V and 6 bases from J, the gap between germline ends came to 15 bases. CDR1 and CDR2 (germline): MDHEN, SYDVKM. The CDR3 loop is CASSFGRGSLNTIYF. The CDR3 nucleotides read TGTGCCAGCAGTTTCGGGAGGGGTTCCTTAAACACCATATATTTT.

The chain joins TRBV11-2 to TRBJ2-2, with TRBD2 matching 7 bases. The CDR3 has 18 residues. Germline CDR1 SGHAT, CDR2 FQNNGV. J gave up 2 bases and V 2 bases, and 11 bases lay outside the gene matches. CDR3 region: CASSLRRAGEVNTGELFF. The DNA for the CDR3 is TGTGCCAGCAGCTTAAGGAGGGCGGGAGAGGTAAACACCGGGGAGCTGTTTTTT.

V usage is TRBV9 and J usage is TRBJ2-3; D is possibly TRBD2 (5 bases). This CDR3 region has 13 residues. With 3 bases removed from V and 4 bases from J, the gap between germline ends came to 9 bases. From germline, CDR1 is SGDLS and CDR2 YYNGEE. CDR3 protein: CASSGGYSDTQYF. DNA for the CDR3: TGTGCCAGCAGCGGCGGGTACTCAGATACGCAGTATTTT. The whole variable domain, filled in from reference TRBV9 and TRBJ2-3, reads DSGVTQTPKHLITATGQRVTLRCSPRSGDLSVYWYQQSLDQGLQFLIQYYNGEERAKGNILERFSAQQFPDLHSELNLSSLELGDSALYFCASSGGYSDTQYFGPGTRLTVL.

The rearrangement joins TRBV5-5 to TRBJ1-5; D remains unclear. This CDR3 comprises 15 residues. Germline V gene lookup returns CDR1 SGHKS and CDR2 YYEKEE (reference sequence). The V and J ends lost 0 bases and 0 bases respectively, with 7 bases between them. CDR3 amino acids: CASSLGQYSNQPQHF. Written as DNA, the CDR3 is TGTGCCAGCAGCTTGGGACAATATAGCAATCAGCCCCAGCATTTT.

The rearrangement links TRBV2 to TRBJ2-1; D is perhaps TRBD1 or TRBD2 (5 bases each). The CDR3 length is 15 residues. The germline V and J ends were trimmed by 6 bases and 7 bases, with 19 bases remaining between them. CDR1 and CDR2 from the germline V gene are SNHLY and FYNNEI. DNA for the CDR3: TGTGCCAGCAGGAGGACTGCAGGGACCCCAAATGAGCAGTTCTTC. This encodes CASRRTAGTPNEQFF. Combining the CDR3 with reference TRBV2 and TRBJ2-1 gives the whole variable domain EPEVTQTPSHQVTQMGQEVILRCVPISNHLYFYWYRQILGQKVEFLVSFYNNEISEKSEIFDDQFSVERPDGSNFTLKIRSTKLEDSAMYFCASRRTAGTPNEQFFGPGTRLTVL.

Worth noting for this clone: The same CDR3 also results from other DNA sequences found in this sample. The chain joins TRBV6-5 to TRBJ2-7; no firm D call. Germline V CDR1 and CDR2: MNHEY, SVGAGI. V was clipped by 0 bases and J by 0 bases, with 9 bases between them. The CDR3 totals 15 residues. CDR3 DNA sequence: TGTGCCAGCAGTTACTCGGCAGGCTTCTCCTACGAGCAGTACTTC. Translating it yields CASSYSAGFSYEQYF.

This rearrangement joins TRBV4-2 to TRBJ2-1, with 11 bases identical to TRBD2. The CDR3 spans 21 residues. V was pared by 0 bases and J by 3 bases, with 16 bases of the junction left unmatched. Germline-derived CDR1 and CDR2 are LGHNA and YNFKEQ. The CDR3 here is CASSQESSGRAWNLFYNEQFF. As DNA, the CDR3 is TGTGCCAGCAGCCAAGAAAGTAGCGGGAGGGCCTGGAACCTATTCTACAATGAGCAGTTCTTC.

As concerns this clone: The same CDR3 arises from other DNA sequences in this sample as well. This sequence joins TRBV28 and TRBJ1-5, with D perhaps matching TRBD1 (5 bases). This CDR3 comprises 14 residues. Germline-derived CDR1 and CDR2 are MDHEN and SYDVKM. The ends were cut back, 3 bases at V and 0 bases at J, with 6 bases in the middle. The CDR3 sequence: CASSFGGSNQPQHF. In nucleotides, the CDR3 is TGTGCCAGCAGTTTTGGGGGTAGCAATCAGCCCCAGCATTTT.

This sequence joins TRBV27 and TRBJ1-5; D gene uncertain. Germline-derived CDR1 and CDR2 are MNHEY and SMNVEV (reference sequence). The CDR3 spans 15 residues. V lost 3 bases to trimming and J lost 7 bases, with 16 bases between them. The CDR3 DNA reads as TGTGCCAGCAGTTTGAGCCTGGCCCGCGGACAGCCCCAGCATTTT. It yields the protein CASSLSLARGQPQHF.

The V call is TRBV28, the J call TRBJ2-2; 14 bases are a match to TRBD2. Germline V gives CDR1 MDHEN, CDR2 SYDVKM. The junction had 4 bases not matched to a gene; V was cut back by 2 bases and J by 8 bases. The CDR3 extends over 16 amino acids. The CDR3 sequence is CASSLMGLAGAGELFF. DNA of the CDR3: TGTGCCAGCAGTTTAATGGGACTAGCGGGAGCTGGGGAGCTGTTTTTT.